This is a list of T cell receptor beta chains from one sample in a study of blood T cell repertoires in COVID-19. Sequencing used immunoSEQ multiplex PCR; TCRdb keeps in-frame clones, though not all of them. The sample lists around 23,000 clones; around 74% were seen once. Sequenced material: peripheral blood. These receptors were collected from a man aged 50 or older with COVID-19, enrolled during active disease. CDR3s include the opening cysteine and the closing phenylalanine or tryptophan. D genes are given only for firm matches. Clone size is shown for a subset of rows, as once, few, many or a class of expanded clone.

j_call d_call clone_size v_call cdr3_aa cdr3_nt
TRBJ1-1 TRBD1 . TRBV4-1 CASSQDEGAYTEAFF TGCGCCAGCAGCCAAGATGAGGGGGCCTACACTGAAGCTTTCTTT
TRBJ2-2 . . TRBV10-3 CASRDIQNTGELFF TGTGCCTCCCGGGACATTCAGAACACCGGGGAGCTGTTTTTT
TRBJ1-1 TRBD1 . TRBV3-1/TRBV3-2 CASSQAQGRAFF TGTGCCAGCAGCCAAGCACAGGGGAGAGCTTTCTTT
TRBJ1-1 TRBD1 . TRBV6-2/TRBV6-3 CASSSGQGRVFF TGTGCCAGCAGTTCCGGACAGGGACGGGTTTTCTTT
TRBJ2-1 . . TRBV19 CASNTRPGEQFF TGTGCCAGTAATACGAGACCCGGGGAGCAGTTCTTC
TRBJ2-7 . . TRBV7-9 CASSLLWPTGDEQYF TGTGCCAGCAGCTTACTCTGGCCCACAGGTGACGAGCAGTACTTC
TRBJ2-1 . . TRBV4-1 CASSQGEGDEQFF TGCGCCAGCAGCCAAGGAGAGGGAGATGAGCAGTTCTTC
TRBJ1-5 . . TRBV6-1 CASSDAGKVNQPQHF TGTGCCAGCAGTGATGCGGGGAAGGTTAATCAGCCCCAGCATTTT
TRBJ1-2 TRBD1 . TRBV30 CASGQAYGYTF TGTGCGTCGGGACAGGCCTATGGCTACACCTTC
TRBJ1-4 . . TRBV19 CASSISPTAGEKLFF TGTGCCAGTAGTATAAGCCCGACGGCGGGGGAAAAACTGTTTTTT
TRBJ1-3 TRBD1 . TRBV5-1 CASSAGQGSGNTIYF TGCGCCAGCAGCGCGGGACAGGGGTCTGGAAACACCATATATTTT
TRBJ1-2 . . TRBV11-2 CASSSGSGQPSYGYTF TGTGCCAGCAGCTCCGGCAGCGGACAGCCCTCCTATGGCTACACCTTC
TRBJ2-7 TRBD2 . TRBV11-3 CASSPSGTGSSYEQYF TGTGCCAGCAGCCCTAGCGGGACGGGAAGCTCCTACGAGCAGTACTTC
TRBJ2-1 . . TRBV5-1 CASSLGQGSYNEQFF TGCGCCAGCAGCTTGGGCCAGGGCTCATACAATGAGCAGTTCTTC
TRBJ1-1 . . TRBV2 CASSTRQNTEAFF TGTGCCAGCAGTACTAGACAGAACACTGAAGCTTTCTTT
TRBJ1-6 TRBD1 . TRBV6-4 CASRQGDNSPLHF TGTGCCAGCAGACAGGGGGACAATTCACCCCTCCACTTT
TRBJ1-6 TRBD1 . TRBV2 CASNRGTVNSPLHF TGTGCCAGCAACCGGGGGACAGTGAATTCACCCCTCCACTTT
TRBJ2-7 . . TRBV7-9 CASSLDKNEQYF TGTGCCAGCAGCCTGGACAAGAACGAGCAGTACTTC
TRBJ2-2 TRBD1 once TRBV28 CASSYPGGRTGELFF TGTGCCAGCAGTTATCCAGGGGGAAGAACCGGGGAGCTGTTTTTT
TRBJ1-6 . . TRBV21-1 CASSKGWGRSNSPLHF TGTGCCAGCAGCAAAGGTTGGGGGCGGTCAAATTCACCCCTCCACTTT
TRBJ1-2 TRBD1 . TRBV9 CASSVEGTGYGYTF TGTGCCAGCAGCGTAGAGGGGACAGGCTATGGCTACACCTTC
TRBJ1-1 TRBD1 . TRBV28 CASSSSGTGFTEAFF TGTGCCAGCAGTTCCTCCGGGACAGGCTTTACTGAAGCTTTCTTT
TRBJ1-1 TRBD1 . TRBV19 CASSGRGGGHTEAFF TGTGCCAGTAGTGGCCGAGGAGGGGGCCACACTGAAGCTTTCTTT
TRBJ2-1 TRBD2 . TRBV27 CASSWDGGSEQFF TGTGCCAGCAGTTGGGACGGGGGGAGTGAGCAGTTCTTC
TRBJ1-1 . few TRBV18 CASSPQGNTEAFF TGTGCCAGCTCACCCCAGGGAAACACTGAAGCTTTCTTT
TRBJ2-7 . . TRBV12-3/TRBV12-4 CASSLGLTYEQYF TGTGCCAGCAGTTTGGGCCTGACCTACGAGCAGTACTTC
TRBJ1-4 . . TRBV5-8 CARREMTVGPGATNEKLFF TGTGCCCGCCGGGAAATGACAGTGGGTCCAGGGGCAACTAATGAAAAACTGTTTTTT
TRBJ1-1 . once TRBV29-1 CSVEKPLNTEAFF TGCAGCGTTGAAAAGCCTCTGAACACTGAAGCTTTCTTT
TRBJ2-7 . . TRBV4-1 CASSQEGLAPSSYEQYF TGCGCCAGCAGCCAAGAAGGGTTAGCGCCGAGCTCCTACGAGCAGTACTTC
TRBJ2-7 . . TRBV6-5 CASSRDTTSYEQYF TGTGCCAGCAGTCGGGACACCACTTCCTACGAGCAGTACTTC
TRBJ2-3 TRBD2 . TRBV4-2 CASSPSDGAGDLDTQYF TGTGCCAGCAGCCCCTCTGACGGGGCGGGGGATTTGGATACGCAGTATTTT
TRBJ2-2 . . TRBV2 CASSEEGRVAGELFF TGTGCCAGCAGTGAAGAAGGCAGGGTGGCCGGGGAGCTGTTTTTT
TRBJ1-4 TRBD1 . TRBV4-2 CASSPRDRGTEKLFF TGTGCCAGCAGCCCCCGGGACAGGGGGACTGAAAAACTGTTTTTT
TRBJ2-7 . . TRBV7-6 CASSLSETRTEQYF TGTGCCAGCAGCTTAAGTGAGACTAGAACTGAGCAGTACTTC
TRBJ2-5 TRBD2 . TRBV5-1 CASSLVAGGYQETQYF TGCGCCAGCAGCTTGGTAGCGGGGGGGTACCAAGAGACCCAGTACTTC
TRBJ1-5 . once TRBV11-2 CASSPGDQPQHF TGTGCCAGCAGCCCGGGGGATCAGCCCCAGCATTTT
TRBJ1-2 . . TRBV9 CASSVTPSHVNYGYTF TGTGCCAGCAGCGTAACTCCTTCTCACGTAAACTATGGCTACACCTTC
TRBJ2-3 . . TRBV19 CASTVRSTDTQYF TGTGCCAGTACTGTTAGAAGCACAGATACGCAGTATTTT
TRBJ1-2 . once TRBV10-2 CASSDRRPGGYTF TGCGCCAGCAGCGACAGACGGCCGGGTGGCTACACCTTC
TRBJ1-2 TRBD1 . TRBV5-1 CASSPGTGVAGYTF TGCGCCAGCAGCCCCGGGACAGGGGTTGCAGGCTACACCTTC
TRBJ2-2 . . TRBV7-2 CASSLIPTEGGELFF TGTGCCAGCAGCTTGATCCCCACCGAGGGCGGGGAGCTGTTTTTT
TRBJ2-7 . . TRBV11-2 CASSPNPDSYEQYF TGTGCCAGCAGCCCCAACCCGGACAGCTACGAGCAGTACTTC
TRBJ2-7 . few TRBV2 CASNFQGRYEQYF TGTGCCAGCAACTTCCAGGGGCGGTACGAGCAGTACTTC
TRBJ1-1 . . TRBV28 CASIQGSGAFF TGTGCCAGCATCCAGGGGTCGGGAGCTTTCTTT
TRBJ1-2 TRBD1 once TRBV29-1 CSVLGQGGYTF TGCAGCGTCCTGGGACAGGGAGGCTACACCTTC
TRBJ1-2 TRBD1 . TRBV7-2 CASSDRDRGPDRRYGYTF TGTGCCAGCAGCGACCGGGACAGGGGGCCGGATAGACGCTATGGCTACACCTTC
TRBJ1-2 . . TRBV28 CASSLSLGYGYTF TGTGCCAGCAGCCTTAGCTTGGGCTATGGCTACACCTTC
TRBJ2-5 TRBD1 . TRBV5-1 CASSLGHSGGQETQYF TGCGCCAGCAGCTTGGGACACTCAGGGGGCCAAGAGACCCAGTACTTC
TRBJ1-5 . . TRBV19 CASKPPESNQPQHF TGTGCCAGTAAACCCCCCGAGAGCAATCAGCCCCAGCATTTT
TRBJ1-6 . . TRBV4-1 CASSQVRIWASPLHF TGCGCCAGCAGCCAAGTACGCATATGGGCTTCACCCCTCCACTTT
TRBJ2-3 . few TRBV7-9 CASSPVVGSGDTDTQYF TGTGCCAGCAGCCCTGTGGTAGGTAGTGGAGACACAGATACGCAGTATTTT
TRBJ2-7 . . TRBV11-2 CASRPTQGYEQYF TGTGCCAGCAGGCCAACCCAGGGTTACGAGCAGTACTTC
TRBJ2-3 TRBD2 . TRBV30 CAWQPSGRATDTQYF TGTGCCTGGCAACCTAGCGGGCGAGCCACAGATACGCAGTATTTT
TRBJ2-2 . . TRBV6-5 CASSLAGNTGELFF TGTGCCAGCAGTCTGGCGGGGAACACCGGGGAGCTGTTTTTT
TRBJ2-2 TRBD1 . TRBV19 CASIPSPGQGAPGELFF TGTGCCAGTATCCCGAGTCCGGGACAGGGGGCCCCCGGGGAGCTGTTTTTT
TRBJ1-5 . . TRBV19 CASSPGHGLSNQPQHF TGTGCCAGTAGTCCGGGACACGGGTTAAGCAATCAGCCCCAGCATTTT
TRBJ2-2 TRBD2 . TRBV11-3 CASSLPGTSGLTGELFF TGTGCCAGCAGCTTGCCGGGGACTAGCGGGCTGACCGGGGAGCTGTTTTTT
TRBJ2-7 . . TRBV2 CASSSRPGQGLGEQYF TGTGCCAGCAGTTCTCGTCCAGGCCAGGGCCTTGGGGAGCAGTACTTC